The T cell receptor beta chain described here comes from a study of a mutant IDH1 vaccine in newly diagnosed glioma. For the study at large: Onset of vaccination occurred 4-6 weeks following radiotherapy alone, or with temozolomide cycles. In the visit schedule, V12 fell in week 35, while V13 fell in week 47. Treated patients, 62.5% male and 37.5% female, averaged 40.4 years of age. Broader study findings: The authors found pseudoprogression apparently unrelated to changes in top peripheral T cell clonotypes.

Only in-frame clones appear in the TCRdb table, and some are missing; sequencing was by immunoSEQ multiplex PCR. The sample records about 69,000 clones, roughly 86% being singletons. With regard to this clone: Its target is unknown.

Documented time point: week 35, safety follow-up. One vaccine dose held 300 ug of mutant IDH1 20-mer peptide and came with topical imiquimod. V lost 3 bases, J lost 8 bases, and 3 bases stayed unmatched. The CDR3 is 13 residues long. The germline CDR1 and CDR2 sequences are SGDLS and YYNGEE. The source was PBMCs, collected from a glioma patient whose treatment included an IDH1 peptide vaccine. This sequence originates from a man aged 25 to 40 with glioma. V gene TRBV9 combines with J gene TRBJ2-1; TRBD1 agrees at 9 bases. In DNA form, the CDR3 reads TGTGCCAGCAGCGGTACAGGGGGCCATGAGCAGTTCTTC. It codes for CASSGTGGHEQFF.